Reported below is one TCR beta chain. The data are from a study of blood T cell repertoires in COVID-19. Across the whole study: Sources were T cells, B-cell-depleted T cells, or PBMCs; the material itself was cDNA or gDNA.

V was shortened by 5 bases and J by 8 bases, with 7 bases between the two germline ends. Looked up from germline, CDR1 is MNHEY and CDR2 is SMNVEV (reference sequence). This CDR3 has 12 amino acids. The method was immunoSEQ multiplex PCR; TCRdb's version includes in-frame clones alone and lacks a portion of them. The sample lists some 150,000 clones; 60% to 80% were seen once. Sequencing was done on a sample of PBMCs or T cells enriched from blood (not recorded which). The sequence came from a woman aged 45-59 years who had recovered from COVID-19. The chain couples TRBV27 to TRBJ1-6; no definite D call. The CDR3 sequence: CASSRGDSPLHF. The CDR3, as DNA: TGTGCCAGCAGTCGCGGGGATTCACCCCTCCACTTT.